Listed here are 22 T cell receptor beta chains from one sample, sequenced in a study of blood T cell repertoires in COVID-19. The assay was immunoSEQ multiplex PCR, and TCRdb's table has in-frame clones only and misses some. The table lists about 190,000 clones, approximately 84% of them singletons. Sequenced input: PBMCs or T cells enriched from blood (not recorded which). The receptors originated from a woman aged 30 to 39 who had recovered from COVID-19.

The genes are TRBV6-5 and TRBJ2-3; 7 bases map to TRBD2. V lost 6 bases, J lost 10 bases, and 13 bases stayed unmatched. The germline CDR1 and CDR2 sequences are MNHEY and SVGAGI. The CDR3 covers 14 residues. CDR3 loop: CASSAFGGSISQYF. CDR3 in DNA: TGTGCCAGCAGCGCGTTCGGCGGGAGCATCTCGCAGTATTTT.

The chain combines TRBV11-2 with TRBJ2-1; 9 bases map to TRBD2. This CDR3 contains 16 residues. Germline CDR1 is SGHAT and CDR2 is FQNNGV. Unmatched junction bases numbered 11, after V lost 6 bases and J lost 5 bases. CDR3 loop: CASSPDYGLANNEQFF. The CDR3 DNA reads TGTGCCAGCAGTCCTGACTACGGACTAGCGAACAATGAGCAGTTCTTC.

CDR3 residues: CASSSPGGQTNYGYTF. The CDR3 DNA is TGCGCCAGCAGCTCTCCGGGGGGACAAACTAACTATGGCTACACCTTC. The V and J genes are TRBV5-1 and TRBJ1-2, with D perhaps matching TRBD1 (6 bases). CDR3 size: 16 residues. Germline CDR1 is SGHRS and CDR2 is YFSETQ. V lost 3 bases, J lost 0 bases, and 15 bases lay in between.

For the CDR3, the DNA is TGTGCCTGGGCGGCAGGGGTCTCCTACGAGCAGTACTTC. It yields the protein CAWAAGVSYEQYF. The chain employs TRBV30 and TRBJ2-7; maybe TRBD1 (6 bases). Germline V gene lookup returns CDR1 GTSNPN and CDR2 SVGIG (reference sequence). This CDR3 region has 13 residues. With 5 bases removed from V and 0 bases from J, the gap between germline ends came to 11 bases.

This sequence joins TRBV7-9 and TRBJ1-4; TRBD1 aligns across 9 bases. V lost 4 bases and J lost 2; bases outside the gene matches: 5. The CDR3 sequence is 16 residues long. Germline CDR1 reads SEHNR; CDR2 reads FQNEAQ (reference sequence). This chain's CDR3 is CASSYADRGTNEKLFF. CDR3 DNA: TGTGCCAGCAGCTACGCGGACAGGGGCACTAATGAAAAACTGTTTTTT.

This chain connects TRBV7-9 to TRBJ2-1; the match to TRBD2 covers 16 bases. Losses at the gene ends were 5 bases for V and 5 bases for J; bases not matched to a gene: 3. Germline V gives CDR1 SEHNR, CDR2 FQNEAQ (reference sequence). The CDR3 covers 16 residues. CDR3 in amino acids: CASSTGTSGRDNEQFF. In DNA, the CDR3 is TGTGCCAGCAGCACGGGGACTAGCGGGAGGGACAATGAGCAGTTCTTC. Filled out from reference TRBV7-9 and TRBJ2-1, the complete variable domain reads DTGVSQNPRHKITKRGQNVTFRCDPISEHNRLYWYRQTLGQGPEFLTYFQNEAQLEKSRLLSDRFSAERPKGSFSTLEIQRTEQGDSAMYLCASSTGTSGRDNEQFFGPGTRLTVL.

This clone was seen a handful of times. The CDR3 region is CASSFGREETQYF. Here the CDR3 DNA reads TGCGCCAGCAGCTTCGGCAGGGAAGAGACCCAGTACTTC. The V and J genes are TRBV5-1 and TRBJ2-5; perhaps TRBD1 as D (5 bases). V was trimmed by 2 bases and J by 3 bases, leaving 8 bases between them. The CDR3 is 13 residues long. CDR1 is SGHRS and CDR2 is YFSETQ in the germline V gene.

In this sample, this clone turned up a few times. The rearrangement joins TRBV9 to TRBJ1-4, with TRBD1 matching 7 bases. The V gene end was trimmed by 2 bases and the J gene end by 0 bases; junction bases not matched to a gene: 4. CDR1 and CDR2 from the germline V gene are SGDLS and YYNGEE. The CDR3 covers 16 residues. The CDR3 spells CASSVGQVATNEKLFF. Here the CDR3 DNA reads TGTGCCAGCAGCGTCGGACAGGTTGCAACTAATGAAAAACTGTTTTTT.

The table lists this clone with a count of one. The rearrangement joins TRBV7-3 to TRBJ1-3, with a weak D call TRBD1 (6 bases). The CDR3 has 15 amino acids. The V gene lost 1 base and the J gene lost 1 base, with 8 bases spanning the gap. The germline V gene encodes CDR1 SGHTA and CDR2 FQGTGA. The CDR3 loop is CASSLRGGSGNTIYF. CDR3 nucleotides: TGTGCCAGCAGCTTAAGAGGGGGATCTGGAAACACCATATATTTT.

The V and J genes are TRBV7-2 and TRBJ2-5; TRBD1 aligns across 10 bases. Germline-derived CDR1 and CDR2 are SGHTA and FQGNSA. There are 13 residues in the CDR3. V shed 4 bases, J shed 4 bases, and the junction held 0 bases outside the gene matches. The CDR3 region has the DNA TGTGCCAGCAGCTGGACAGGGGGAGAGACCCAGTACTTC. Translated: CASSWTGGETQYF. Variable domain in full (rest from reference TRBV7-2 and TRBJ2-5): GAGVSQSPSNKVTEKGKDVELRCDPISGHTALYWYRQSLGQGLEFLIYFQGNSAPDKSGLPSDRFSAERTGGSVSTLTIQRTQQEDSAVYLCASSWTGGETQYFGPGTRLLVL.

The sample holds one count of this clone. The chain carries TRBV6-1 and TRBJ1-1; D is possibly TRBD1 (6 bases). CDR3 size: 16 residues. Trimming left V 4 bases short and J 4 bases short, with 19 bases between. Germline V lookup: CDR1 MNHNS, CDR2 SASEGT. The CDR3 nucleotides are TGTGCCAGCAGTGGGGGGCGGCTGGGAACGGGCACTGAAGCTTTCTTT. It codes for CASSGGRLGTGTEAFF.

CDR3 protein: CASSPRGRTNEKLFF. As DNA, the CDR3 is TGTGCCAGCTCTCCAAGAGGGAGGACTAATGAAAAACTGTTTTTT. This chain joins TRBV18 and TRBJ1-4; D is undetermined. The CDR3 length is 15 residues. Germline CDR1 and CDR2: KGHSH and LQKENI. With 6 bases removed from V and 2 bases from J, the gap between germline ends came to 13 bases. The complete variable domain, with remaining parts taken from reference TRBV18 and TRBJ1-4, reads NAGVMQNPRHLVRRRGQEARLRCSPMKGHSHVYWYRQLPEEGLKFMVYLQKENIIDESGMPKERFSAEFPKEGPSILRIQQVVRGDSAAYFCASSPRGRTNEKLFFGSGTQLSVL.

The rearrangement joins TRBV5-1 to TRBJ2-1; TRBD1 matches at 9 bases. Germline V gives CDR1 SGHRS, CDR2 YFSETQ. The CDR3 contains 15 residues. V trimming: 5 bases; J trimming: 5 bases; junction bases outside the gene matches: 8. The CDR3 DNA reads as TGCGCCAGCAGGTACACAGGGGGCTCGGACAATGAGCAGTTCTTC. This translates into CASRYTGGSDNEQFF. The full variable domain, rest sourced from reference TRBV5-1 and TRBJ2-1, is KAGVTQTPRYLIKTRGQQVTLSCSPISGHRSVSWYQQTPGQGLQFLFEYFSETQRNKGNFPGRFSGRQFSNSRSEMNVSTLELGDSALYLCASRYTGGSDNEQFFGPGTRLTVL.

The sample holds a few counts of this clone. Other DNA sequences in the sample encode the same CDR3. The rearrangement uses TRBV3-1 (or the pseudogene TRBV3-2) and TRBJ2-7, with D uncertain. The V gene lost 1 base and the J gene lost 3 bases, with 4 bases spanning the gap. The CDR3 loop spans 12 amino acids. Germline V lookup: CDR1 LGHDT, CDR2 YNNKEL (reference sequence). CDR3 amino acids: CASSQASYEQYF. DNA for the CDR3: TGTGCCAGCAGCCAAGCCAGCTACGAGCAGTACTTC.

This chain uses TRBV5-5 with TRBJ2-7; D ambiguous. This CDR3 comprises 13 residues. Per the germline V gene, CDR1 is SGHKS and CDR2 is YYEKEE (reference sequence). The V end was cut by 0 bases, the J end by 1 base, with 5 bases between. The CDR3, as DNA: TGTGCCAGCAGCTTGGTCATTTCCTACGAGCAGTACTTC. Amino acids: CASSLVISYEQYF.

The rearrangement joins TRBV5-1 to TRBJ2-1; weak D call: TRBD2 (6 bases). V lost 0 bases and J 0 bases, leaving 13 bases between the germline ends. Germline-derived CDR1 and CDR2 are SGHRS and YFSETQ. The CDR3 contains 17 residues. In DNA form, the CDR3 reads TGCGCCAGCAGCTTGGTGGGCGGGATGAGCTCCTACAATGAGCAGTTCTTC. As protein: CASSLVGGMSSYNEQFF.

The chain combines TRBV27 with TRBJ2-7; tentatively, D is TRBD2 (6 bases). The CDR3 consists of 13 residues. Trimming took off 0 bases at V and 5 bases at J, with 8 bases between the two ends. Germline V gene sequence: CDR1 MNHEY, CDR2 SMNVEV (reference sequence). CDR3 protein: CASSLSLAHEQYF. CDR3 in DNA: TGTGCCAGCAGTTTATCTCTAGCGCACGAGCAGTACTTC.

The CDR3 sequence: CASRRPGRGGYGYTF. Written as DNA, the CDR3 is TGTGCCAGCAGGCGCCCGGGGCGAGGGGGCTATGGCTACACCTTC. The chain carries TRBV6-8 and TRBJ1-2, with a weak D call TRBD1 (6 bases). CDR3 length equals 15 residues. Trimming removed 6 bases at V and 4 bases at J, with 18 bases between. In germline, CDR1 is MNHGY, CDR2 SAAAGT.

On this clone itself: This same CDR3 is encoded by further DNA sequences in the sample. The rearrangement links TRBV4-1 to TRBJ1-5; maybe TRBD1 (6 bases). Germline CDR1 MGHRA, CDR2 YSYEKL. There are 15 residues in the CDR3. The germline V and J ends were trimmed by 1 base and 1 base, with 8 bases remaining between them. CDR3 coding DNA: TGCGCCAGCAGCCAAGGACAGGCAAGCAATCAGCCCCAGCATTTT. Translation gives CASSQGQASNQPQHF.

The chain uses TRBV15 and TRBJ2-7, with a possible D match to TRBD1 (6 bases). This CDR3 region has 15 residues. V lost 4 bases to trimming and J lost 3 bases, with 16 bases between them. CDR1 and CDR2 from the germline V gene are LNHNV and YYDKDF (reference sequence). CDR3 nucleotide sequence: TGTGCCACCAGCACCCTACAGGGAGAAGACTACGAGCAGTACGTC. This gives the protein CATSTLQGEDYEQYV.

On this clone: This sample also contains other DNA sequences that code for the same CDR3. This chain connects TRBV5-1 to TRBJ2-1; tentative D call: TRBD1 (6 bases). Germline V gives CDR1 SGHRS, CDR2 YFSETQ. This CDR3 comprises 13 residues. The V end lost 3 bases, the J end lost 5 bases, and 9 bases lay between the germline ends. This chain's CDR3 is CASSWGQDNEQFF. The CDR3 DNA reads TGCGCCAGCAGCTGGGGACAAGACAATGAGCAGTTCTTC.

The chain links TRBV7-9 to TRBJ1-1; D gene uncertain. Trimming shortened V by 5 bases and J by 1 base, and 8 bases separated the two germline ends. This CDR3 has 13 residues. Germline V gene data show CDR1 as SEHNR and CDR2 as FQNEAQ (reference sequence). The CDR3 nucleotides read TGTGCCAGCAGCCGGACTAAGAACACTGAAGCTTTCTTT. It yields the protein CASSRTKNTEAFF.